This is a list of T cell receptor beta chains from one sample in a study of neoadjuvant nivolumab and ipilimumab in lung cancer. TCRdb's table, derived via immunoSEQ multiplex PCR, lists solely in-frame clones and lacks some. The table has tens of thousands of clones, about nine tenths seen once. Sequenced material: peripheral blood, taken after neoadjuvant nivolumab, alone or with ipilimumab, at or shortly before surgery. The receptor source for this set is an adult with non-small cell lung cancer. Each CDR3 is given with its conserved first and last residue. D genes are given only for firm matches. Some rows mark clone size as missing; the rest say once, few, many or name a class of expanded clone.

V,size,D,J,DNA,CDR3
TRBV5-1,NA,NA,TRBJ1-6,TGCGCCAGCAGCTTGGGAGAGGGCCTCTCCTATAATTCACCCCTCCACTTT,CASSLGEGLSYNSPLHF
TRBV5-4,NA,TRBD2,TRBJ2-3,TGTGCCAGCACAAGCGGGGGGGCCTCGCGCACAGATACGCAGTATTTT,CASTSGGASRTDTQYF
TRBV28,NA,TRBD1,TRBJ1-6,TGTGCCAGCAGCCAACAGGGGGCGAGTTCACCCCTCCACTTT,CASSQQGASSPLHF
TRBV4-1,NA,NA,TRBJ1-6,TGCGCCAGCAGCCAAGATGTGTCCCTTAATTCACCCCTCCACTTT,CASSQDVSLNSPLHF
TRBV18,NA,NA,TRBJ1-2,TGTGCCAGCTCACCACCCCTCAGGGGCTATGGCTACACCTTC,CASSPPLRGYGYTF
TRBV28,NA,NA,TRBJ2-7,TGTGCCAGCAGCCCTAGGGTTGGGTTTAGGACCTACGAGCAGTACTTC,CASSPRVGFRTYEQYF
TRBV10-3,NA,TRBD1,TRBJ2-3,TGTGCCATCTCCGGGACAGGGATGAGTGGGGATACGCAGTATTTT,CAISGTGMSGDTQYF
TRBV5-1,NA,NA,TRBJ1-5,TGCGCCAGCAGCTTGGGAGGGGGATCTAATCAGCCCCAGCATTTT,CASSLGGGSNQPQHF
TRBV2,NA,NA,TRBJ1-1,TGTGCCAGCACTTCTTCTTCCTGGGGCACTGAAGCTTTCTTT,CASTSSSWGTEAFF
TRBV2,NA,TRBD1,TRBJ1-6,TGTGCCAGCAGTGACAAAGGGGGCAGGGCGAGATCACCCCTCCACTTT,CASSDKGGRARSPLHF
TRBV18,NA,NA,TRBJ2-1,TGTGCCAGCTCACCACCCACAGGGCGGGAGCAGTTCTTC,CASSPPTGREQFF
TRBV6-5,NA,NA,TRBJ1-1,TGTGCCAGCAGCGACAGGAGGACTGAAGCTTTCTTT,CASSDRRTEAFF
TRBV7-9,NA,TRBD1,TRBJ1-4,TGTGCCCAGGGGGGAAATAATGAAAAACTGTTTTTT,CAQGGNNEKLFF
TRBV7-9,NA,NA,TRBJ2-7,TGTGCCAGCAGCTTACTAGCGTGGAGCTCCTACGAGCAGTACTTC,CASSLLAWSSYEQYF
TRBV11-3,NA,NA,TRBJ2-2,TGTGCCAGCAGCCCGCGCCGGGGAGGCGACATCACCGGGGAGCTGTTTTTT,CASSPRRGGDITGELFF
TRBV10-3,NA,NA,TRBJ1-6,TGTGCCACCTTCTCCGGGACGGAAAATTCACCCCTCCACTTT,CATFSGTENSPLHF
TRBV11-1,NA,TRBD1,TRBJ1-2,TGTGCCAGCAGCTTAGATACAACAGGGGGCGGCTATGGCTACACCTTC,CASSLDTTGGGYGYTF
TRBV19,NA,NA,TRBJ1-1,TGTGCCAGTAAAGGCGGGGGCGCTGAAGCTTTCTTT,CASKGGGAEAFF
TRBV18,few,NA,TRBJ2-1,TGTGCCAGCTCACCCCGGACGAGCTCCTACAATGAGCAGTTCTTC,CASSPRTSSYNEQFF
TRBV4-2,NA,NA,TRBJ1-1,TGTGCCAGCAGCCAAGGGAGGGACACTGAAGCTTTCTTT,CASSQGRDTEAFF
TRBV10-3,NA,NA,TRBJ1-5,TGTGCCATCAGTGATAGGGTTGAGGGTCAGCCCCAGCATTTT,CAISDRVEGQPQHF
TRBV4-1,NA,TRBD1,TRBJ1-1,TGCGCCAGCAGCCAAGAATTGGGACAGAAAGCTTTCTTT,CASSQELGQKAFF
TRBV5-1,NA,NA,TRBJ2-2,TGCGCCAGCAGCTTGGCCGGGACTTCCTGGAACACCGGGGAGCTGTTTTTT,CASSLAGTSWNTGELFF
TRBV5-6,NA,NA,TRBJ2-7,TGTGCCAGCAGCTTGATTCGGCAGGTGATTTCCTACGAGCAGTACTTC,CASSLIRQVISYEQYF
TRBV6-1,NA,TRBD2,TRBJ2-2,TGTGCCAGGGAGACTAGCGGGGTCGGTACCGGGGAGCTGTTTTTT,CARETSGVGTGELFF
TRBV11-3,NA,NA,TRBJ1-1,TGTGCCAGTACTGCCGGGACGGGCAACACTGAAGCTTTCTTT,CASTAGTGNTEAFF
TRBV14,NA,NA,TRBJ2-6,TGTGCCAGCAGCCAAAGAATCGGACAGACTGGGGCCAACGTCCTGACTTTC,CASSQRIGQTGANVLTF
TRBV6-1,NA,TRBD1,TRBJ2-7,TGTGCCAGCAGTGAATCTAGGGACAGGGTTCACGAGCAGTACTTC,CASSESRDRVHEQYF
TRBV6-5,NA,TRBD2,TRBJ2-3,TGTGCCAGCAGACAAGCGGGGGGGAGAGATACGCAGTATTTT,CASRQAGGRDTQYF
TRBV7-6,NA,TRBD2,TRBJ2-1,TGTGCCAGCAGCTTTAGCGGGGGAAGTCCTGAGCAGTTCTTC,CASSFSGGSPEQFF
TRBV5-1,few,NA,TRBJ2-7,TGCGCCAGCAGCTTGGACTGGGAAGTGACCGAAGAGCAGTACTTC,CASSLDWEVTEEQYF
TRBV4-2,NA,TRBD1,TRBJ1-1,TGTGCCAGCAGCGTACAGACAGGGGTGAACACTGAAGCTTTCTTT,CASSVQTGVNTEAFF
TRBV9,NA,NA,TRBJ2-3,TGTGCCAGCAGCGTAGGGGCGGGCTCCGATACGCAGTATTTT,CASSVGAGSDTQYF
TRBV5-1,NA,NA,TRBJ2-7,TGCGCCAGCAGCTTTCAGGGCGTCTACGAGCAGTACTTC,CASSFQGVYEQYF
TRBV19,NA,TRBD1,TRBJ2-7,TGTGCCAGTAGGGCCGGGACAGGGGCCTACGAGCAGTACTTC,CASRAGTGAYEQYF
TRBV5-1,NA,NA,TRBJ1-5,TGCGCCAGCAGCTTGGAAGGTGGTGGGGGAAACCAGCCCCAGCATTTT,CASSLEGGGGNQPQHF
TRBV6-5,NA,NA,TRBJ1-1,TGTGCCAGCAGTTATGGCAGATTGAACACTGAAGCTTTCTTT,CASSYGRLNTEAFF
TRBV7-9,NA,NA,TRBJ2-2,TGTGCCAGCAGCTTACCATATACAAACACCGGGGAGCTGTTTTTT,CASSLPYTNTGELFF
TRBV5-4,NA,TRBD2,TRBJ2-1,TGTGCCAGCAGCTTTAGCGGGGGTAATGAGCAGTTCTTC,CASSFSGGNEQFF
TRBV1,NA,NA,TRBJ1-2,TGCACCAGCACCCAGAGGACAGGGGATAGCCCAAACTATGGCTACACCTTC,CTSTQRTGDSPNYGYTF
TRBV5-1,NA,NA,TRBJ2-3,TGCGCCAGCGAGCTTGACCAGGCCACAGATACGCAGTATTTT,CASELDQATDTQYF
TRBV7-2,NA,TRBD1,TRBJ2-7,TGTGCCAGCAGCCGAATCAGCTCGACAGGGCGGTGGACCTACGAGCAGTACTTC,CASSRISSTGRWTYEQYF
TRBV29-1,NA,TRBD2,TRBJ2-3,TGCAGCGTTGAATCGGGGGGGGGAATAACACGGACAGATACGCAGTATTTT,CSVESGGGITRTDTQYF
TRBV4-3,NA,TRBD2,TRBJ2-5,TGCGCCAGCAGCCAAGAATTATTTACGGCTAGCGGGACCCAAGAGACCCAGTACTTC,CASSQELFTASGTQETQYF
TRBV5-1,NA,NA,TRBJ2-7,TGCGCCAGCAGCTTGGGTGGGGGGCCTTCCTACGAGCAGTACTTC,CASSLGGGPSYEQYF
TRBV14,few,NA,TRBJ2-7,TGTGCCAGCAGCCAAGGAATTATCCCCTACGAGCAGTACTTC,CASSQGIIPYEQYF
TRBV7-2,NA,NA,TRBJ2-7,TGTGCCAGCAGCCCCACATGGGGCTACGAGCAGTACTTC,CASSPTWGYEQYF
TRBV5-4,once,NA,TRBJ1-1,TGTGCCAGCCTCCAGGGTATGAACACTGAAGCTTTCTTT,CASLQGMNTEAFF
TRBV6-1,NA,TRBD1,TRBJ1-2,TGTGCCAGCAGTGAGAGGACAGGGGGCTATGGCTACACCTTC,CASSERTGGYGYTF
TRBV19,NA,TRBD2,TRBJ2-5,TGTGCCAGTAGTGTCCTAGCGGGGGGAGGAGAGACCCAGTACTTC,CASSVLAGGGETQYF
TRBV9,NA,NA,TRBJ2-2,TGTGCCAGCAGCGGGACTCCCCAGACCGGGGAGCTGTTTTTT,CASSGTPQTGELFF
TRBV7-9,NA,TRBD1,TRBJ2-5,TGTGCCAGCATCCCACCGGGACAGGGGTACGGGGAGACCCAGTACTTC,CASIPPGQGYGETQYF
TRBV10-3,NA,NA,TRBJ1-1,TGTGCCATCAAACACGCAGGGGAAGGTAACACTGAAGCTTTCTTT,CAIKHAGEGNTEAFF
TRBV11-3,NA,NA,TRBJ1-1,TGTGCCAGCAGCCCAGGACAGAACACTGAAGCTTTCTTT,CASSPGQNTEAFF
TRBV5-6,NA,NA,TRBJ1-1,TGTGCCAGCAGCTTGGGTTATGGGGGAGCTGAAGCTTTCTTT,CASSLGYGGAEAFF